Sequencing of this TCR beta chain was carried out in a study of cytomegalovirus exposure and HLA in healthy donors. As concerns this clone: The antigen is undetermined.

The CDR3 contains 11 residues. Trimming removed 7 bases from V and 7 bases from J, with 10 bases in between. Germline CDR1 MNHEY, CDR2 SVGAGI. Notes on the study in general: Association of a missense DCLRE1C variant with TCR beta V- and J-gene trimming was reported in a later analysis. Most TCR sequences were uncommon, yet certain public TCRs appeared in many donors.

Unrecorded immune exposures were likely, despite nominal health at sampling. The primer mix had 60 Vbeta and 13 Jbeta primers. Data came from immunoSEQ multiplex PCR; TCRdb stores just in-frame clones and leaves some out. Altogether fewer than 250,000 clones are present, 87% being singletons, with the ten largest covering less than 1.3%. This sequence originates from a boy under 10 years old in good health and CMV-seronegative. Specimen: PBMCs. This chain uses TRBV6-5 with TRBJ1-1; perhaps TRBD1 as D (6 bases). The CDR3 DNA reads TGTGCCAGCACCCAAGGGGGTGAAGCTTTCTTT. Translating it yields CASTQGGEAFF.